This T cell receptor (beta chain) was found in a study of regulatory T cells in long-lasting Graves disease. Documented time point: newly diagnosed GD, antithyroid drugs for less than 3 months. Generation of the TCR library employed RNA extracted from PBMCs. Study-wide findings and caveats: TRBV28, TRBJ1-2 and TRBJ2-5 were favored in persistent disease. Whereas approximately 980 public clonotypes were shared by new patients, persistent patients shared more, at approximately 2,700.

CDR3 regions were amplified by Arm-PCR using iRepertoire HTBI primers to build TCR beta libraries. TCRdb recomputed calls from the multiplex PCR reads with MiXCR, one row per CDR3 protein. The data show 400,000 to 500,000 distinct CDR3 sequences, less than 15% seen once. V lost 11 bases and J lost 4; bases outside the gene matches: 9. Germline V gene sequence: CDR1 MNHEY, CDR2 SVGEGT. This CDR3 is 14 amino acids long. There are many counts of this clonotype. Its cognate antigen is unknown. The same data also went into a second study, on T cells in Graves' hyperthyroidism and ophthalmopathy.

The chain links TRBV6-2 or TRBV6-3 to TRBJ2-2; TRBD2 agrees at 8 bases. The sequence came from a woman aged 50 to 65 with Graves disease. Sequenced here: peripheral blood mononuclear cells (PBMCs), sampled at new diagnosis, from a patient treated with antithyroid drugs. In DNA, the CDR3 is TGTGCCGGACAAGCGGGAGTCGTCACCGGGGAGCTGTTTTTT. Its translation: CAGQAGVVTGELFF.